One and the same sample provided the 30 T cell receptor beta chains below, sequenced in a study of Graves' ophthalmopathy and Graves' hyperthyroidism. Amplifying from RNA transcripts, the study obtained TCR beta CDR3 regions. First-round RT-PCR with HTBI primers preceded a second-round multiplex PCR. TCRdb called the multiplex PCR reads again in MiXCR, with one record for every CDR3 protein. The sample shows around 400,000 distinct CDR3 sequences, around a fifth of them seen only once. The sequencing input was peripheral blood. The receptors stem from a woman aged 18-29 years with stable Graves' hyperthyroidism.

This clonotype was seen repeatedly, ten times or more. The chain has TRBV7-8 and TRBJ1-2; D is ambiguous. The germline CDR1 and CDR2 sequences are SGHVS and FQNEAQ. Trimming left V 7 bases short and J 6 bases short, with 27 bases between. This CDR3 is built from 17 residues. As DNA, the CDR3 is TGTGCCAGCATCGACCTTCCCCGCCGGACCGCCGTCGATGGCTACACCTTC. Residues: CASIDLPRRTAVDGYTF.

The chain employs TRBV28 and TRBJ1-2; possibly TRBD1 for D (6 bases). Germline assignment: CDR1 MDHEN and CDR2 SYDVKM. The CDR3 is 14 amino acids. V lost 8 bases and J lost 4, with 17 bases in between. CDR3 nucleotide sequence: TGTGCCAGCCTGACAGGTTGGTCTACCTATGGCTACACCTTC. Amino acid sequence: CASLTGWSTYGYTF.

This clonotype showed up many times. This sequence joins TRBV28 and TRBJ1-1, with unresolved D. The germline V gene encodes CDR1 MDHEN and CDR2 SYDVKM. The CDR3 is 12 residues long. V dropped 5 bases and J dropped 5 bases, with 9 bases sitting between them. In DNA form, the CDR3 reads TGTGCCAGCAGTCTAGATTTTACTGAAGCTTTCTTT. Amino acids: CASSLDFTEAFF.

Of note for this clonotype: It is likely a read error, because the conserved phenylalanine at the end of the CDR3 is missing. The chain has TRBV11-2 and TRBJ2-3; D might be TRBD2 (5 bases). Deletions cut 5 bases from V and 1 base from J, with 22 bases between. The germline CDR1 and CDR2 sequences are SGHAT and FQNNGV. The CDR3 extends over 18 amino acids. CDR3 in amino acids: CASSNPLAGSTGTDTQYC. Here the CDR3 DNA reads TGTGCCAGCAGCAACCCCCTAGCAGGTTCTACTGGCACAGATACGCAGTATTGT.

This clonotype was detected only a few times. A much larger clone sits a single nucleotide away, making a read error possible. The CDR3 sequence: CASSLGGARGYSF. In DNA form, the CDR3 reads TGTGCCAGCAGCTTAGGGGGGGCGCGTGGCTACAGCTTC. The rearrangement uses TRBV7-2 and TRBJ1-2, with D perhaps TRBD1 (6 bases). The CDR3 has 13 residues. Germline V CDR1 and CDR2: SGHTA, FQGNSA.

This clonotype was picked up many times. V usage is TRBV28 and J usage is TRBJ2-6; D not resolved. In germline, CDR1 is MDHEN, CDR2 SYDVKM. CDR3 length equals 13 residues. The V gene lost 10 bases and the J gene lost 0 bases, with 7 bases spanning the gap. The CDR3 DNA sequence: TGTGCCACCATGACCTCTGGGGCCAACGTCCTGACTTTC. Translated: CATMTSGANVLTF. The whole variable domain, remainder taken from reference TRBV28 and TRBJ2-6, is DVKVTQSSRYLVKRTGEKVFLECVQDMDHENMFWYRQDPGLGLRLIYFSYDVKMKEKGDIPEGYSVSREKKERFSLILESASTNQTSMYLCATMTSGANVLTFGAGSRLTVL.

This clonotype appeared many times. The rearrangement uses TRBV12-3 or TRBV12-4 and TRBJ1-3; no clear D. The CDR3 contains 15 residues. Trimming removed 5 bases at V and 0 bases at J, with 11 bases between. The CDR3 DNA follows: TGTGCCAGCAGTATGTCAGAGGGCTCTGGAAACACCATATATTTT. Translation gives CASSMSEGSGNTIYF.

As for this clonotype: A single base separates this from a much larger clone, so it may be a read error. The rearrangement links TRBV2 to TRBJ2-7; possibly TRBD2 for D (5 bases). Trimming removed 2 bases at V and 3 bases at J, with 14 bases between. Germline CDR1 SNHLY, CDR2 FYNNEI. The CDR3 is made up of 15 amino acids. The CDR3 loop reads CASSEQDWSFYEQYF. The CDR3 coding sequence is TGTGCCAGCAGTGAACAGGACTGGAGCTTCTACGAGCAGTACTTC.

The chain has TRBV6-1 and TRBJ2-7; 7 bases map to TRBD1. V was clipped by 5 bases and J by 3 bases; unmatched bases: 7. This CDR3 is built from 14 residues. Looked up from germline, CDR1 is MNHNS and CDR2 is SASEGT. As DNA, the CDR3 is TGTGCCAGCAGTCCGGACAGGTGGAACTACGAGCAGTACTTC. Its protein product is CASSPDRWNYEQYF.

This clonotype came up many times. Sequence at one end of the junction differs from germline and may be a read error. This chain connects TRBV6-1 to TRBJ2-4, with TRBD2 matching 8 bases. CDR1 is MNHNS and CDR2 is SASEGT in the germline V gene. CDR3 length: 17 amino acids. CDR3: CASREGEKVGRANIKYF. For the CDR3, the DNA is TGTGCCAGCAGGGAGGGGGAAAAGGTCGGGAGGGCCAACATTAAGTACTTC.

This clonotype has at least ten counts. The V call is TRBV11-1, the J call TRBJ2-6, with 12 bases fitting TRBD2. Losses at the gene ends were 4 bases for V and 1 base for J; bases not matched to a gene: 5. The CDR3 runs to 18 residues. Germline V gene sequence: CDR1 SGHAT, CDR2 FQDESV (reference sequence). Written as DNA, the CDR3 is TGTGCCAGCAGCTCCCCGACTAGCGGGAGTTCTGGGGCCAACGTCCTGACTTTC. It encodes CASSSPTSGSSGANVLTF. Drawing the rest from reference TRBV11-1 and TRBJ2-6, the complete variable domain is EAEVAQSPRYKITEKSQAVAFWCDPISGHATLYWYRQILGQGPELLVQFQDESVVDDSQLPKDRFSAERLKGVDSTLKIQPAELGDSAMYLCASSSPTSGSSGANVLTFGAGSRLTVL.

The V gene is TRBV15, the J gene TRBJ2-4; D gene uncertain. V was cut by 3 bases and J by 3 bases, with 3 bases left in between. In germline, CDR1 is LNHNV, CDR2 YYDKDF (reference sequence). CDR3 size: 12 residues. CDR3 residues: CATSRDKNIQYF. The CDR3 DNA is TGTGCCACCAGCAGGGACAAAAACATTCAGTACTTC.

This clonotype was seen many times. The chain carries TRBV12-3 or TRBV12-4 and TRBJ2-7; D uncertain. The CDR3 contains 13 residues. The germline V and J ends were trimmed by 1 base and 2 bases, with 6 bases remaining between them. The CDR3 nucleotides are TGTGCCAGCAGTTTAGGGTTTCCCTACGAGCAGTACTTC. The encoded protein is CASSLGFPYEQYF.

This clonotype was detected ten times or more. DNA for the CDR3: TGCGCCAGCAGCGTCCTACTAGCGGATCAAGAGACCCAGTACTTC. Its protein is CASSVLLADQETQYF. The J gene is TRBJ2-5, the V gene TRBV5-1; TRBD2 aligns across 8 bases. The CDR3 has 15 amino acids. The germline V gene encodes CDR1 SGHRS and CDR2 YFSETQ. After removal of 4 bases from V and 2 bases from J, the junction contained 7 bases not matched to a gene.

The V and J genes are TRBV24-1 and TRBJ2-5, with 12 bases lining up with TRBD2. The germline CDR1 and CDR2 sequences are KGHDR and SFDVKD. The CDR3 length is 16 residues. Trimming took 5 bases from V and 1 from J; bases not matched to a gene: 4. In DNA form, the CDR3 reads TGTGCCACCAGTGCTCTAGCGGGAGGGTTCCAAGAGACCCAGTACTTC. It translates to CATSALAGGFQETQYF.

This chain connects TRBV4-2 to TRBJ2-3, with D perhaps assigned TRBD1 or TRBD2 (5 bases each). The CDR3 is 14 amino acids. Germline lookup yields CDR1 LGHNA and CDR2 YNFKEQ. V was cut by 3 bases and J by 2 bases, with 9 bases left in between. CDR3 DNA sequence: TGTGCCAGCAGCCATTTCGGGACCACAGATACGCAGTATTTT. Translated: CASSHFGTTDTQYF.

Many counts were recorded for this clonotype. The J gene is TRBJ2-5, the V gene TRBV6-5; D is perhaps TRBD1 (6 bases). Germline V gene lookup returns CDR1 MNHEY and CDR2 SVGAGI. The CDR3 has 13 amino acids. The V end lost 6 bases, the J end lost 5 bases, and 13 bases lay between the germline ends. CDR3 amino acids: CASSSGEWETQYF. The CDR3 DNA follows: TGTGCCAGCAGCTCAGGGGAGTGGGAGACCCAGTACTTC.

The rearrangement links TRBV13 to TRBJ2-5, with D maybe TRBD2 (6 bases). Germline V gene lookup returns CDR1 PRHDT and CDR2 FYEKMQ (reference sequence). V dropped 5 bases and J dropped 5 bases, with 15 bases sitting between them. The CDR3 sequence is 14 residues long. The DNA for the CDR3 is TGTGCCAGCAGCCGAGCGGGCCAAGGGGAGACCCAGTACTTC. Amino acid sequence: CASSRAGQGETQYF.

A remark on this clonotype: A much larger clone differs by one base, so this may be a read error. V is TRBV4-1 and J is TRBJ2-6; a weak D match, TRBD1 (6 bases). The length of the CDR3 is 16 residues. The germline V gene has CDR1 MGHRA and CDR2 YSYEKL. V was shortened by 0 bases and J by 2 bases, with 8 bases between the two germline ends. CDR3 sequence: CASSQEQGPGANVLTF. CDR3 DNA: TGCGCCAGCAGCCAAGAACAGGGCCCTGGGGCCAACGTCCTGACTTTC.

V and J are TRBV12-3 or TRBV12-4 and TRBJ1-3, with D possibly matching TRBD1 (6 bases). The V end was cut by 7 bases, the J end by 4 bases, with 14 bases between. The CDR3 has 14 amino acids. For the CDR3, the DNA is TGTGCCAGCACCACTAGACAGGCCGGAAACACCATATATTTT. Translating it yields CASTTRQAGNTIYF.

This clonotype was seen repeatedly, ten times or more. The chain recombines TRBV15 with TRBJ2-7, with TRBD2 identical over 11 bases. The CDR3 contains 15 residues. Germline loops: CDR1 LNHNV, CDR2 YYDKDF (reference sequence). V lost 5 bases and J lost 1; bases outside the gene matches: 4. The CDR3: CATSDPSGRSYEQYF. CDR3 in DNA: TGTGCCACCAGCGACCCTAGCGGGAGGTCCTACGAGCAGTACTTC.

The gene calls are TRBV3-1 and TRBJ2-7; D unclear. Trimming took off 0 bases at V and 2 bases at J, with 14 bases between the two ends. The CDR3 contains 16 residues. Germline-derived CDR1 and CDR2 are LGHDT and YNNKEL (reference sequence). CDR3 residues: CASSQDPPGSTYEQYF. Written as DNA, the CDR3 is TGTGCCAGCAGCCAAGATCCGCCAGGCTCAACCTACGAGCAGTACTTC.

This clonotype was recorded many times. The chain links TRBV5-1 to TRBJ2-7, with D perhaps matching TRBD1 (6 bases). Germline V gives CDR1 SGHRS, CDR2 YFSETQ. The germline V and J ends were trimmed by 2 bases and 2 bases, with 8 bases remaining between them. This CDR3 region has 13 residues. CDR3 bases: TGCGCCAGCAGCTTCAGGGGTACCTACGAGCAGTACTTC. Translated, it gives CASSFRGTYEQYF. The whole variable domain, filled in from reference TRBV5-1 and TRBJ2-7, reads KAGVTQTPRYLIKTRGQQVTLSCSPISGHRSVSWYQQTPGQGLQFLFEYFSETQRNKGNFPGRFSGRQFSNSRSEMNVSTLELGDSALYLCASSFRGTYEQYFGPGTRLTVT.

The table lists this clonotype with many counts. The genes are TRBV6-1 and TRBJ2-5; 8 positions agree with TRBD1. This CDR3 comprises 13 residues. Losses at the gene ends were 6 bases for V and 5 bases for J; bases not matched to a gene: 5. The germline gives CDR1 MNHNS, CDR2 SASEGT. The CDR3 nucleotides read TGTGCCAGCAGCCTGACAGGGGATGAGACCCAGTACTTC. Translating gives CASSLTGDETQYF.

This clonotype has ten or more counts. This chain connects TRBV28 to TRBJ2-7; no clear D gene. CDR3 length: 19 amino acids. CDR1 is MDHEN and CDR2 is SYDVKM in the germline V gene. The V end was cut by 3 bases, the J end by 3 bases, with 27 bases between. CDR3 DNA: TGTGCCAGCAGTTTTTCCCTCACAAAATCAGGTGCCCGCTACTACGAGCAGTACTTC. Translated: CASSFSLTKSGARYYEQYF.

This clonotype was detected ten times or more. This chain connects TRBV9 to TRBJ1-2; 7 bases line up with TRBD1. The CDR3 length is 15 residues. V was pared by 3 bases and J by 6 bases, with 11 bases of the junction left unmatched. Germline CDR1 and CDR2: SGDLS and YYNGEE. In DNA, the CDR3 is TGTGCCAGCAGCGAGGAGTTCGGCAGGGGGAATGGCTACACCTTC. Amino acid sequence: CASSEEFGRGNGYTF.

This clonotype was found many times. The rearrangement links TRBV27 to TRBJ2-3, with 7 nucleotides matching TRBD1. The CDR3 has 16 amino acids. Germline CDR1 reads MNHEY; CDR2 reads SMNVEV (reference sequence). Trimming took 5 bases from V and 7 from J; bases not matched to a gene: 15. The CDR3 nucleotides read TGTGCCAGCAGTGAAACCACAGGGGTTGTGGGGCATACGCAGTATTTT. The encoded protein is CASSETTGVVGHTQYF.

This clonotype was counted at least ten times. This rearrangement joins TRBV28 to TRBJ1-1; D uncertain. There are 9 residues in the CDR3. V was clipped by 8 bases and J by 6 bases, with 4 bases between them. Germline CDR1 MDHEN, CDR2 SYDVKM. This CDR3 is CASHSEAFF. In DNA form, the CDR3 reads TGTGCCAGCCACTCTGAAGCTTTCTTT.

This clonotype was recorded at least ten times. Here the CDR3 DNA reads TGTGCCAGCAGTGATGGGCCTGACACCGGGGAGCTGTTTTTT. Its protein product is CASSDGPDTGELFF. The chain is built from TRBV6-1 and TRBJ2-2; no definite D call. This CDR3 contains 14 residues. CDR1 and CDR2 from the germline V gene are MNHNS and SASEGT. The ends were cut back, 3 bases at V and 3 bases at J, with 8 bases in the middle.

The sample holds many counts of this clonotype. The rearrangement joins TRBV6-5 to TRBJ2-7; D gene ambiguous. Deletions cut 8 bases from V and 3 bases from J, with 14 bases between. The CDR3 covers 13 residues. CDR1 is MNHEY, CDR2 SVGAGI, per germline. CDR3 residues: CASRQGYVYEQYF. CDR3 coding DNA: TGTGCCAGCCGACAAGGTTACGTCTACGAGCAGTACTTC.